A single T cell receptor (beta chain) is shown here with its context. Its cognate antigen is unknown. The data derive from a study of blood T cells in healthy people across ages. General observations from the study: In older individuals, TCR beta diversity per million T cells was lower, falling roughly linearly with age.

Primed by a sample-barcoded 5' primer and a J-beta primer mix, a second PCR proceeded for 7 to 11 cycles. TCRdb recomputed calls from the 5' RACE reads with MiXCR, one row per CDR3 protein. The sample consists of fewer than 2 million distinct CDR3 sequences, about 39% of them appearing once. Total RNA amounts of at least 6 micrograms were extracted per sample. The germline V and J ends were trimmed by 0 bases and 8 bases, with 10 bases remaining between them. The CDR3 runs to 12 residues. From germline, CDR1 is DFQATT and CDR2 SNEGSKA (reference sequence). The receptor comes from a human donor in good health. The specimen sequenced was blood. The chain joins TRBV20-1 to TRBJ1-2; D is ambiguous. For the CDR3, the DNA is TGCAGTGCTAGAGATAGGATAGAAGGCTACACCTTC. This encodes CSARDRIEGYTF.